This TCR beta chain was sequenced in a study of blood T cells in healthy people across ages. Germline V gene lookup returns CDR1 SQVTM and CDR2 ANQGSEA. This CDR3 has 18 amino acids. Deletions cut 1 base from V and 0 bases from J, with 19 bases between. A J-beta primer mix and a sample-barcoded 5' primer were used in a second PCR of about 7 to 12 cycles. Samples each returned at least 2.5 million CDR3-containing paired-end reads. TCRdb independently ran MiXCR on the 5' RACE reads; one entry per CDR3 protein. Of 750,000 to 950,000 distinct CDR3 sequences listed, under 35% are singletons. The draw of peripheral blood yielded 8.5 to 10 milliliters from each donor. Another study also made use of these data, one on T cells of mothers and their children. That paper notes: Samples were provided by three healthy Caucasian mothers and their six children.

The sequence was obtained from a woman between 40 and 50 years old in good health. J is TRBJ1-5 and V is TRBV29-1; D gene uncertain. Material: blood. CDR3 sequence reads: CSVEVVAKRGYSNQPQHF. In DNA form, the CDR3 reads TGCAGCGTTGAAGTTGTGGCCAAACGGGGTTATAGCAATCAGCCCCAGCATTTT.